This T cell receptor beta chain was retrieved from a study of blood T cell repertoires in COVID-19. Study-level information: Collection of acute and convalescent COVID-19 samples took place in the United States, Italy and Spain. PBMCs, B-cell-depleted T cells, or T cells were the source of the cDNA or gDNA that made up the material.

In the authors' methods: Using reference gene primer amplification, nucleated cell counts were estimated. Clones were sequenced by immunoSEQ multiplex PCR, and TCRdb holds only the in-frame ones, with some missing. V and J calls and clone size are given by that table; D and trimming were obtained from the DNA. There are more than 150,000 clones in the sample; more than 75% occur only once, and 13% to 15% lies in the top ten. From germline, CDR1 is SGHTA and CDR2 FQGNSA. Trimming took off 5 bases at V and 0 bases at J, with 14 bases between the two ends. There are 16 residues in the CDR3. The chain joins TRBV7-2 to TRBJ2-1; possibly TRBD2 for D (6 bases). This TCR was recovered from a man in his 60s who had been exposed to COVID-19. Specimen: PBMCs or T cells enriched from blood (not recorded which). The CDR3 here is CASSPYIGGSYNEQFF. The CDR3 DNA reads TGTGCCAGCAGCCCCTACATCGGGGGCTCCTACAATGAGCAGTTCTTC.